These 21 T cell receptor beta chains share one sample of origin, sequenced in a study of CD8 T cells in ankylosing spondylitis. TCRdb re-analysed the 5' RACE reads in MiXCR, keeping a single row per CDR3 protein. The profile shows 5,000 or so distinct CDR3 sequences, roughly 2.2% of them singletons. Sequencing was performed on blood, either unsorted or a sorted T cell fraction (not recorded which). The receptors here all came from a male donor with ankylosing spondylitis or in good health (not recorded which).

This clonotype has ten or more counts. V gene TRBV9 combines with J gene TRBJ2-7, with TRBD2 matching over 7 bases. The CDR3 covers 16 residues. The V gene end was trimmed by 0 bases and the J gene end by 6 bases; junction bases not matched to a gene: 12. CDR1 and CDR2 (germline): SGDLS, YYNGEE. CDR3 bases: TGTGCCAGCAGCGTAGAGGAGAGGGCGGGAGCCCTCGAGCAGTACTTC. This codes for CASSVEERAGALEQYF.

This clonotype was recorded at least ten times. The chain carries TRBV9 and TRBJ2-5; 9 bases match TRBD2. The CDR3 contains 14 residues. CDR1 and CDR2 (germline): SGDLS, YYNGEE. J was trimmed by 5 bases and V by 0 bases; bases with no gene match: 2. CDR3 residues: CASSVGGRGETQYF. The CDR3 DNA is TGTGCCAGCAGCGTAGGCGGGAGGGGTGAGACCCAGTACTTC.

This clonotype is categorized as large. The chain uses TRBV6-6 and TRBJ2-7, with a weak D call TRBD1 (6 bases). Germline-derived CDR1 and CDR2 are MNHNY and SVGAGI (reference sequence). V was clipped by 5 bases and J by 3 bases, with 17 bases between them. The CDR3 loop spans 15 amino acids. The chain's CDR3 is CASSTPDRLHYEQYF. CDR3 DNA sequence: TGTGCCAGCAGTACCCCGGACAGACTACACTACGAGCAGTACTTC.

This clonotype is medium-sized within its sample. This sequence joins TRBV9 and TRBJ2-1; D unclear. CDR1 and CDR2 (germline): SGDLS, YYNGEE. The ends were cut back, 0 bases at V and 7 bases at J, with 5 bases in the middle. The CDR3 has 12 residues. The CDR3, as DNA: TGTGCCAGCAGCGTAGGTCTGAATGAGCAGTTCTTC. It is translated as CASSVGLNEQFF.

This clonotype was seen at least ten times. The chain is built from TRBV9 and TRBJ2-3; the D is unclear. Germline CDR1 is SGDLS and CDR2 is YYNGEE. The CDR3 extends over 16 amino acids. Trimming cost V 0 bases and J 0 bases, with 11 bases left between them. The CDR3 bases are TGTGCCAGCAGCGTAGAGTTTTACTCTAGCACAGATACGCAGTATTTT. Encoded protein: CASSVEFYSSTDTQYF.

This clonotype was detected ten times or more. The chain is built from TRBV9 and TRBJ2-1; 10 nucleotides match TRBD2. This CDR3 has 16 amino acids. The V segment lost 3 bases and the J segment 0 bases; nucleotides outside the gene matches: 3. Germline V lookup: CDR1 SGDLS, CDR2 YYNGEE. Here the CDR3 reads CASSATSGPSYNEQFF. The CDR3 DNA sequence: TGTGCCAGCAGCGCGACTAGCGGGCCCTCCTACAATGAGCAGTTCTTC.

This clonotype was counted many times. The J gene is TRBJ2-7, the V gene TRBV9, with 12 bases identical to TRBD2. Germline V gene sequence: CDR1 SGDLS, CDR2 YYNGEE. The J segment lost 0 bases and the V segment lost 5 bases, leaving 3 bases of the junction unmatched. CDR3 length equals 15 residues. This CDR3 reads CASSPSGGASYEQYF. The CDR3 coding sequence is TGTGCCAGCAGTCCTAGCGGGGGGGCCTCCTACGAGCAGTACTTC. The whole variable domain, remainder taken from reference TRBV9 and TRBJ2-7, is DSGVTQTPKHLITATGQRVTLRCSPRSGDLSVYWYQQSLDQGLQFLIQYYNGEERAKGNILERFSAQQFPDLHSELNLSSLELGDSALYFCASSPSGGASYEQYFGPGTRLTVT.

There are many counts of this clonotype. The chain recombines TRBV9 with TRBJ2-7; tentative D call: TRBD2 (6 bases). V lost 3 bases, J lost 5 bases, and 18 bases lay in between. This CDR3 region has 15 residues. Germline loops: CDR1 SGDLS, CDR2 YYNGEE. The CDR3 nucleotides read TGTGCCAGCAGCGCCCTAGACGGGGGTCGGAACGAGCAGTACTTC. Protein product: CASSALDGGRNEQYF.

This clonotype came up many times. The chain has TRBV9 and TRBJ2-1; maybe TRBD2 (5 bases). This CDR3 contains 13 residues. Germline values: CDR1 SGDLS, CDR2 YYNGEE. Trimming took 4 bases from V and 12 from J, leaving 17 bases between them. The CDR3 region has the DNA TGTGCCAGCAGCACCATGACCCACGCGGGGCAGTTCTTC. Amino acids: CASSTMTHAGQFF. The whole variable domain, remainder taken from reference TRBV9 and TRBJ2-1, is DSGVTQTPKHLITATGQRVTLRCSPRSGDLSVYWYQQSLDQGLQFLIQYYNGEERAKGNILERFSAQQFPDLHSELNLSSLELGDSALYFCASSTMTHAGQFFGPGTRLTVL.

This clonotype was found many times. This rearrangement joins TRBV9 to TRBJ1-3; D is ambiguous. The V gene's germline CDR1 is SGDLS and CDR2 YYNGEE. This CDR3 comprises 20 residues. V lost 0 bases, J lost 0 bases, and 22 bases lay in between. As DNA, the CDR3 is TGTGCCAGCAGCGTAGAGGGCGAGGTGGGCAGGAGTCTCTCTGGAAACACCATATATTTT. Residues: CASSVEGEVGRSLSGNTIYF. The full variable domain, completed using reference TRBV9 and TRBJ1-3, is DSGVTQTPKHLITATGQRVTLRCSPRSGDLSVYWYQQSLDQGLQFLIQYYNGEERAKGNILERFSAQQFPDLHSELNLSSLELGDSALYFCASSVEGEVGRSLSGNTIYFGEGSWLTVV.

This clonotype was seen many times. The chain joins TRBV9 to TRBJ1-2, with a tentative D call TRBD1 (5 bases). CDR1 is SGDLS and CDR2 is YYNGEE in the germline V gene. V was clipped by 3 bases and J by 3 bases, with 6 bases between them. The CDR3 extends over 12 amino acids. CDR3 sequence: CASSEGDYGYTF. CDR3 sequence (DNA): TGTGCCAGCAGCGAAGGGGACTATGGCTACACCTTC.

This clonotype was counted ten times or more. This sequence joins TRBV9 and TRBJ2-3; D may be TRBD2 (6 bases). Germline values: CDR1 SGDLS, CDR2 YYNGEE. Trimming took off 2 bases at V and 4 bases at J, with 17 bases between the two ends. The CDR3 covers 16 residues. CDR3 in amino acids: CASSVSFGGGSDTQYF. CDR3 DNA sequence: TGTGCCAGCAGCGTTAGTTTTGGAGGAGGGTCAGATACGCAGTATTTT.

By share, this clonotype counts as medium-sized (0.01 to 0.1%). The genes are TRBV9 and TRBJ2-2; 7 positions match TRBD1. In germline, CDR1 is SGDLS, CDR2 YYNGEE. This CDR3 spans 17 amino acids. V dropped 1 base and J dropped 6; count of bases not matched to a gene: 12. CDR3 region: CASSVNRAGRGSGELFF. The CDR3 DNA follows: TGTGCCAGCAGCGTAAACCGTGCGGGCAGGGGGTCCGGGGAGCTGTTTTTT.

This clonotype was observed many times. The rearrangement uses TRBV9 and TRBJ1-3, with D unresolved. Germline lookup yields CDR1 SGDLS and CDR2 YYNGEE. The CDR3 extends over 13 amino acids. V was clipped by 3 bases and J by 4 bases, with 8 bases between them. Here the CDR3 reads CASSAPLGNTIYF. DNA of the CDR3: TGTGCCAGCAGCGCGCCCTTAGGAAACACCATATATTTT. The full variable domain, completed using reference TRBV9 and TRBJ1-3, is DSGVTQTPKHLITATGQRVTLRCSPRSGDLSVYWYQQSLDQGLQFLIQYYNGEERAKGNILERFSAQQFPDLHSELNLSSLELGDSALYFCASSAPLGNTIYFGEGSWLTVV.

Ten or more counts support this clonotype. The V gene is TRBV9, the J gene TRBJ2-3, with TRBD2 matching 9 bases. The CDR3 spans 16 residues. Germline V gives CDR1 SGDLS, CDR2 YYNGEE. J gave up 3 bases and V 3 bases, and 8 bases lay outside the gene matches. CDR3 loop: CASSATSGLGTDTQYF. The CDR3 DNA reads TGTGCCAGCAGCGCCACTAGCGGGCTGGGGACAGATACGCAGTATTTT.

This clonotype was seen at least ten times. This chain connects TRBV9 to TRBJ2-1; the match to TRBD2 covers 9 bases. From germline, CDR1 is SGDLS and CDR2 YYNGEE. V gave up 0 bases and J gave up 8 bases; unmatched junction bases: 9. The CDR3 is 16 amino acids. The CDR3 DNA follows: TGTGCCAGCAGCGTAGAGGGGCGGGAGGGCCTCGATGAGCAGTTCTTC. Residues: CASSVEGREGLDEQFF.

This clonotype appeared a few times. The J gene is TRBJ1-3, the V gene TRBV9; D is unclear. The CDR3 totals 13 residues. Per germline, CDR1 SGDLS and CDR2 YYNGEE. V lost 3 bases and J 3 bases, leaving 7 bases between the germline ends. CDR3 in amino acids: CASSAEGGNTIYF. CDR3 in DNA: TGTGCCAGCAGCGCGGAGGGTGGAAACACCATATATTTT.

This clonotype was observed many times. The CDR3 protein is CASSVEGRGSGNTIYF. The DNA for the CDR3 is TGTGCCAGCAGCGTAGAGGGGAGAGGCTCTGGAAACACCATATATTTT. The chain couples TRBV9 to TRBJ1-3; possibly TRBD1 for D (5 bases). This CDR3 is 16 amino acids long. The germline V and J ends were trimmed by 0 bases and 0 bases, with 10 bases remaining between them. Germline CDR1 and CDR2: SGDLS and YYNGEE.

In this sample, this clonotype turned up many times. The V gene is TRBV9, the J gene TRBJ1-1; unclear D gene. Trimming removed 0 bases from V and 6 bases from J, with 9 bases in between. CDR3 length equals 13 residues. Germline V gene lookup returns CDR1 SGDLS and CDR2 YYNGEE. The CDR3 region is CASSVEGIAEAFF. The CDR3 DNA is TGTGCCAGCAGCGTAGAAGGGATCGCTGAAGCTTTCTTT.

This clonotype has a count of ten or more. J is TRBJ2-2 and V is TRBV9; the D is unclear. The CDR3 has 13 amino acids. Germline V gene sequence: CDR1 SGDLS, CDR2 YYNGEE. The V end was cut by 1 base, the J end by 3 bases, with 4 bases between. For the CDR3, the DNA is TGTGCCAGCAGCGTATGGGACACCGGGGAGCTGTTTTTT. Translation gives CASSVWDTGELFF.

By sample fraction, this clonotype is medium-sized (0.01 to 0.1%). V usage is TRBV9 and J usage is TRBJ2-6; perhaps TRBD1 as D (5 bases). This CDR3 is built from 17 residues. Trimming pared 0 bases from V and 0 bases from J, leaving 10 bases between. Germline-derived CDR1 and CDR2 are SGDLS and YYNGEE. CDR3 nucleotides: TGTGCCAGCAGCGTAGTTGACAGAAGCTCTGGGGCCAACGTCCTGACTTTC. Amino acid sequence: CASSVVDRSSGANVLTF.